These 12 T cell receptor beta chains were all obtained from the same sample, sequenced in a study of T cells expressing NK-cell markers (dated by TCRdb to 2020 to 2021). Library preparation employed 5' RACE. TCRdb records Illumina HiSeq 2000 as the sequencer. Each CDR3 protein sequence appears as one entry after TCRdb reprocessed the reads, and no DNA is included. The sample table includes about 390,000 distinct CDR3 sequences. The ten most abundant clones make up approximately 11% of the sample. The specimen was blood T cells: a sorted CD56 or NKG2C T cell subset, CD4+ or CD8+ T cells, or bulk PBMC T cells (not recorded which). The source is a woman aged 45-65 years in good health. Donor details come from another sample of the same person, matched by shared clones.

The chain's CDR3 is CASRFGGAEAFF. The chain recombines TRBV6-1 with TRBJ1-1; checking the TCRdb D call of TRBD1 is not possible without DNA. The CDR3 spans 12 residues. Germline CDR1 is MNHNS and CDR2 is SASEGT.

The chain joins TRBV5-1 to TRBJ1-1; TCRdb outputs TRBD1, but without DNA this stays unchecked. The CDR3 runs 15 residues. Germline lookup yields CDR1 SGHRS and CDR2 YFSETQ. The CDR3 region is CASSLPDRSSIEAFF.

The chain links TRBV25-1 to TRBJ2-7; absent DNA, TCRdb's TRBD2 call cannot be checked. CDR1 and CDR2 from the germline V gene are MGHDK and SYGVNS. The CDR3 has 16 amino acids. The CDR3 region is CASSDLAGVHAYEQYF.

The rearrangement uses TRBV29-1 and TRBJ2-4; TCRdb returns TRBD1, unconfirmable since there is no DNA. The CDR3 length is 11 residues. The germline gives CDR1 SQVTM, CDR2 ANQGSEA. The chain's CDR3 is CSVLQENIQYF.

The V call is TRBV5-1, the J call TRBJ2-3; TCRdb gives TRBD1 as the D gene, but with no DNA this cannot be confirmed. The germline V gene has CDR1 SGHRS and CDR2 YFSETQ. The CDR3 extends over 19 amino acids. Here the CDR3 reads CASSFRFDRGRSVTDTQYF.

The J gene is TRBJ1-6, the V gene TRBV14; the D gene TCRdb calls, TRBD1, cannot be checked with no DNA. CDR3 length: 12 amino acids. The germline gives CDR1 SGHDN, CDR2 FVKESK. The CDR3 is CASGHGGSPLHF.

The chain employs TRBV29-1 and TRBJ1-2; the D call of TRBD1 rests on TCRdb alone, since no DNA is present to check it. CDR1 is SQVTM and CDR2 is ANQGSEA in the germline V gene. The CDR3 runs to 11 residues. The CDR3 loop reads CSVEVGDGYTF.

The CDR3 sequence: CASSLRVGGQETQYF. This rearrangement joins TRBV11-3 to TRBJ2-5; TCRdb proposes TRBD2, but this gene call is untestable without DNA. Germline loops: CDR1 SGHNT, CDR2 YENEEA. This CDR3 is 15 amino acids long.

V gene TRBV5-8 combines with J gene TRBJ2-4; TCRdb's D gene call, TRBD1, goes unchecked for lack of DNA. Germline assignment: CDR1 SGHTS and CDR2 YDEGEE. The length of the CDR3 is 15 residues. CDR3 region: CASSSTGGRGNIQYF.

The chain carries TRBV12-3 or TRBV12-4 and TRBJ2-1; the D call of TRBD2 rests on TCRdb alone, since no DNA is present to check it. This CDR3 is built from 15 residues. The CDR3: CASSSLAGVYNEQFF.

The gene calls are TRBV28 and TRBJ2-1; the D gene TCRdb calls, TRBD1, cannot be checked with no DNA. The CDR3 has 14 amino acids. Germline CDR1 reads MDHEN; CDR2 reads SYDVKM. CDR3 protein: CASRQGTGGDEQFF. Complete variable domain (other parts from reference TRBV28 and TRBJ2-1): DVKVTQSSRYLVKRTGEKVFLECVQDMDHENMFWYRQDPGLGLRLIYFSYDVKMKEKGDIPEGYSVSREKKERFSLILESASTNQTSMYLCASRQGTGGDEQFFGPGTRLTVL.

The J gene is TRBJ2-7, the V gene TRBV7-2; the TRBD2 assignment by TCRdb is unverifiable without DNA. The length of the CDR3 is 13 residues. Germline assignment: CDR1 SGHTA and CDR2 FQGNSA. The CDR3 region is CASKTSRTYEQYF. The whole variable domain, remainder taken from reference TRBV7-2 and TRBJ2-7, is GAGVSQSPSNKVTEKGKDVELRCDPISGHTALYWYRQSLGQGLEFLIYFQGNSAPDKSGLPSDRFSAERTGGSVSTLTIQRTQQEDSAVYLCASKTSRTYEQYFGPGTRLTVT.